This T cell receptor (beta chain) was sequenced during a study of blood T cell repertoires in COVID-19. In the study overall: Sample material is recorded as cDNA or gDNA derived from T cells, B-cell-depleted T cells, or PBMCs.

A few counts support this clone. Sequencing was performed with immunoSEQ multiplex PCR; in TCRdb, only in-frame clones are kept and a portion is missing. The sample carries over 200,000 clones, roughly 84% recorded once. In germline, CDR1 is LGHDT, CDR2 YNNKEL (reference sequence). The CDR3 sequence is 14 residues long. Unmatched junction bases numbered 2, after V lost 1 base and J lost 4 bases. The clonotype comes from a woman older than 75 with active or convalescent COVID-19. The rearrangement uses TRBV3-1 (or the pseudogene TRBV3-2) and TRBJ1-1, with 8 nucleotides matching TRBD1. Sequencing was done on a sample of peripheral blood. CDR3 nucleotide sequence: TGTGCCAGCAGCCAAGGTCAGGGGGCCACTGAAGCTTTCTTT. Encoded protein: CASSQGQGATEAFF.